This TCR beta chain was captured by sequencing in a study of shared clonotypes between healthy human individuals. Findings and limits, study-wide: Clonotypes that were shared across a few donors made up 4% to 6% of naive CD4 clonotypes. A generally larger estimated richness was seen in naive subsets than in memory subsets. Collection of samples was limited to blood; tissue repertoires likely differ.

The CDR3 consists of 18 residues. This clone showed up just once. The target antigen is unknown. CD45RO-negative, CCR7-positively selected cells formed the naive CD8 fraction, excluding terminally differentiated effector memory CD45RA+ cells. Per the authors' pipeline: ImmunoSEQ yielded junction-only sequences lacking quality scores, so filtering differed. Produced via immunoSEQ multiplex PCR; TCRdb's table is partial and in-frame only. V, J and clone size derive from that table, while D and trimming were established from the DNA sequence. There are about 2 million clones in the sample; about 95% occur only once, and 1% to 1.5% lies in the top ten.

The sequence derives from a man younger than 30 in good health. This chain connects TRBV21-1 to TRBJ2-3; no DNA check was done on the table's D call, TRBD2. TRBV21-1 is noted as a pseudogene. The sequenced material came from naive CD8+ T cells sorted from blood. The CDR3 sequence: CASSKRYREFSSTDTQYF. In DNA form, the CDR3 reads TGTGCCAGCAGCAAAAGGTACCGGGAGTTTTCGAGCACAGATACGCAGTATTTT.